Following are 27 T cell receptor beta chains from one sample sequenced in a study of T cell repertoires in cytomegalovirus infection. Each CDR3 protein gets one entry after TCRdb re-called the reads with MiXCR. The sample contains about 360,000 distinct CDR3 sequences, approximately 18% of which appear only once. The specimen sequenced was PBMCs. The receptors here all came from a human donor in good health (CMV status not recorded). Some clones in this sample may be carry-over from other donors' samples.

The V call is TRBV7-2, the J call TRBJ2-7; 7 bases agree with TRBD2. After removal of 5 bases from V and 2 bases from J, the junction contained 6 bases not matched to a gene. This CDR3 is built from 14 residues. Germline-derived CDR1 and CDR2 are SGHTA and FQGNSA. In DNA form, the CDR3 reads TGTGCCAGCAGCCCACGTAGCGGGCCCTACGAGCAGTACTTC. As protein: CASSPRSGPYEQYF.

The V gene is TRBV28, the J gene TRBJ1-2, with D possibly TRBD1 on 6 matching bases. Trimming shortened V by 8 bases and J by 8 bases, and 24 bases separated the two germline ends. CDR1 is MDHEN, CDR2 SYDVKM, per germline. This CDR3 is 15 amino acids long. This CDR3 reads CASGEVRGSGGGYTF. DNA for the CDR3: TGTGCCAGCGGTGAGGTCAGGGGCTCCGGGGGGGGCTACACCTTC.

This clonotype occurred many times. The gene calls are TRBV12-5 and TRBJ2-1; 12 bases are shared with TRBD2. This CDR3 spans 14 amino acids. V trimming: 5 bases; J trimming: 9 bases; junction bases outside the gene matches: 5. Germline loops: CDR1 LGHNT, CDR2 FRNRAP. Here the CDR3 DNA reads TGTGCTAGTGGTCCTAGCGGGGGGGCTGGTGAGCAGTTCTTC. Its translation is CASGPSGGAGEQFF.

This clonotype was seen only a few times. This rearrangement joins TRBV14 to TRBJ2-7; TRBD1 aligns across 7 bases. CDR1 is SGHDN and CDR2 is FVKESK in the germline V gene. The CDR3 contains 15 residues. Trimming removed 1 base from V and 4 bases from J; junction bases left unmatched: 7. The CDR3 sequence: CASSQAPGQTYEQYF. The DNA of the CDR3 is TGTGCCAGCAGCCAAGCTCCGGGACAGACATACGAGCAGTACTTC.

This clonotype was detected only a few times. This rearrangement joins TRBV7-8 to TRBJ2-1, with D possibly being TRBD1 or TRBD2 (5 bases each). V lost 5 bases, J lost 9 bases, and 17 bases lay in between. Germline assignment: CDR1 SGHVS and CDR2 FQNEAQ. The CDR3 is 14 amino acids. This CDR3 is CASSTRTKRGEQFF. In nucleotides, the CDR3 is TGTGCCAGCAGCACCCGGACAAAACGGGGTGAGCAGTTCTTC.

This clonotype came up a few times. The chain is built from TRBV2 and TRBJ2-7; no firm D call. Germline V gene lookup returns CDR1 SNHLY and CDR2 FYNNEI. CDR3 size: 10 residues. V lost 9 bases and J 2 bases, leaving 5 bases between the germline ends. The CDR3: CASRTYEQYF. CDR3 bases: TGTGCCAGTCGGACCTACGAGCAGTACTTC.

The gene calls are TRBV5-1 and TRBJ2-1; unclear D gene. V was cut by 1 base and J by 15 bases, with 14 bases left in between. This CDR3 has 12 residues. Germline V gene lookup returns CDR1 SGHRS and CDR2 YFSETQ. The CDR3 DNA reads TGCGCCAGCAGCTTGAAGCCTAGTGTGTTGTTCTTC. Its protein is CASSLKPSVLFF.

The genes are TRBV20-1 and TRBJ1-5; D is unresolved. The ends were cut back, 1 base at V and 2 bases at J, with 9 bases in the middle. The CDR3 runs 14 residues. CDR1 is DFQATT and CDR2 is SNEGSKA in the germline V gene (reference sequence). The CDR3 region has the DNA TGCAGTGCTAGAGTAGGGATCGGCAATCAGCCCCAGCATTTT. Translation gives CSARVGIGNQPQHF.

This clonotype has at least ten counts. The chain employs TRBV7-2 and TRBJ2-1; 9 bases match TRBD2. The CDR3 has 15 amino acids. From germline, CDR1 is SGHTA and CDR2 FQGNSA. J lost 5 bases, V lost 6 bases, and 8 bases had no gene match. The CDR3 coding sequence is TGTGCCAGCAGTACGACGGGACTAGCACACAATGAGCAGTTCTTC. It is translated as CASSTTGLAHNEQFF. The full variable domain, rest sourced from reference TRBV7-2 and TRBJ2-1, is GAGVSQSPSNKVTEKGKDVELRCDPISGHTALYWYRQSLGQGLEFLIYFQGNSAPDKSGLPSDRFSAERTGGSVSTLTIQRTQQEDSAVYLCASSTTGLAHNEQFFGPGTRLTVL.

This clonotype has ten or more counts. The J gene is TRBJ2-3, the V gene TRBV7-6, with 9 bases fitting TRBD2. The CDR3 loop spans 15 amino acids. The germline V gene has CDR1 SGHVS and CDR2 FNYEAQ. V shed 5 bases, J shed 1 base, and the junction held 4 bases outside the gene matches. The CDR3 sequence: CASSAGGGGTDTQYF. The DNA for the CDR3 is TGTGCCAGCAGCGCCGGCGGGGGGGGCACAGATACGCAGTATTTT. The complete variable domain, with remaining parts taken from reference TRBV7-6 and TRBJ2-3, reads GAGVSQSPRYKVTKRGQDVALRCDPISGHVSLYWYRQALGQGPEFLTYFNYEAQQDKSGLPNDRFSAERPEGSISTLTIQRTEQRDSAMYRCASSAGGGGTDTQYFGPGTRLTVL.

V is TRBV6-2 or TRBV6-3 and J is TRBJ2-7; no clear D gene. The CDR3 is 10 amino acids. Germline V gives CDR1 MNHEY, CDR2 SVGEGT. Trimming took 8 bases from V and 5 from J, leaving 7 bases between them. CDR3 protein: CASGAHEQYF. DNA of the CDR3: TGTGCCAGCGGAGCCCACGAGCAGTACTTC.

This clonotype was recorded many times. V usage is TRBV7-8 and J usage is TRBJ1-1; D call uncertain. Germline V CDR1 and CDR2: SGHVS, FQNEAQ. V gave up 3 bases and J gave up 8 bases, with 19 bases separating them. CDR3 size: 15 residues. CDR3 coding DNA: TGTGCCAGCAGCTTCGAGGGAGCCTCGGCGAACGAAGCTTTCTTT. As protein: CASSFEGASANEAFF.

This clonotype has more than one count but fewer than ten. DNA of the CDR3: TGTGCCAGCAGCGTTCAGGGGAGCAGGGGAGAGACCCAGTACTTC. This codes for CASSVQGSRGETQYF. This chain uses TRBV7-2 with TRBJ2-5; D is perhaps TRBD1 (6 bases). Germline V gives CDR1 SGHTA, CDR2 FQGNSA. The CDR3 covers 15 residues. Trimming pared 5 bases from V and 4 bases from J, leaving 17 bases between.

The sample holds a few counts of this clonotype. The V gene is TRBV6-1, the J gene TRBJ2-5, with D possibly TRBD1 on 5 matching bases. This CDR3 is built from 13 residues. The germline V gene encodes CDR1 MNHNS and CDR2 SASEGT. V lost 6 bases, J lost 4 bases, and 12 bases lay in between. The CDR3 protein is CASSRWGGETQYF. CDR3 coding DNA: TGTGCCAGCAGCCGTTGGGGCGGAGAGACCCAGTACTTC.

This clonotype has more than one count but fewer than ten. The chain uses TRBV20-1 and TRBJ1-5; 9 bases fit TRBD1. This CDR3 has 15 residues. Germline V CDR1 and CDR2: DFQATT, SNEGSKA (reference sequence). With 3 bases clipped from V and 2 bases from J, the junction kept 5 bases outside the gene matches. The CDR3 coding sequence is TGCAGTGCTAGGGGGGGACAGGGCGGCAATCAGCCCCAGCATTTT. This gives the protein CSARGGQGGNQPQHF.

In this sample, this clonotype turned up many times. The CDR3 nucleotides are TGCAGTGCTAGAGCGAGAAACACCATATATTTT. It yields the protein CSARARNTIYF. This rearrangement joins TRBV20-1 to TRBJ1-3; D gene ambiguous. The CDR3 consists of 11 residues. Germline V gene lookup returns CDR1 DFQATT and CDR2 SNEGSKA (reference sequence). V lost 1 base, J lost 5 bases, and 3 bases lay in between.

At least ten counts were recorded for this clonotype. This sequence joins TRBV5-6 and TRBJ1-1; possibly TRBD1 for D (6 bases). This CDR3 region has 19 residues. CDR1 is SGHDT and CDR2 is YYEEEE in the germline V gene. V lost 2 bases to trimming and J lost 1 base, with 24 bases between them. CDR3 sequence (DNA): TGTGCCAGCAGCTTTTATGTTCGGCGGGGGACACCCTCGAACACTGAAGCTTTCTTT. Translating it yields CASSFYVRRGTPSNTEAFF.

This clonotype was detected only a few times. The chain combines TRBV6-5 with TRBJ2-5; a possible D gene is TRBD2 (6 bases). With 6 bases removed from V and 1 base from J, the gap between germline ends came to 9 bases. CDR3 length equals 13 residues. Germline CDR1 and CDR2: MNHEY and SVGAGI. The chain's CDR3 is CASREGSQETQYF. The CDR3 nucleotides are TGTGCCAGCAGGGAGGGATCCCAAGAGACCCAGTACTTC.

This clonotype occurred many times. The rearrangement joins TRBV7-2 to TRBJ2-3; a weak D match, TRBD1 (6 bases). Trimming cost V 4 bases and J 5 bases, with 13 bases left between them. This CDR3 has 14 amino acids. Germline values: CDR1 SGHTA, CDR2 FQGNSA. DNA of the CDR3: TGTGCCAGCAGCTCGACAGGACGCAGAGATACGCAGTATTTT. Translation: CASSSTGRRDTQYF.

This clonotype was detected ten times or more. This rearrangement joins TRBV7-2 to TRBJ2-2; D is unclear. From germline, CDR1 is SGHTA and CDR2 FQGNSA. This CDR3 region has 13 residues. Trimming took off 5 bases at V and 7 bases at J, with 11 bases between the two ends. The CDR3 nucleotides are TGTGCCAGCAGCCGACTCTTGGGCGGGGAGCTGTTTTTT. This translates into CASSRLLGGELFF.

In this sample, this clonotype turned up many times. This chain joins TRBV19 and TRBJ2-3; 13 nucleotides line up with TRBD2. Germline assignment: CDR1 LNHDA and CDR2 SQIVND (reference sequence). The V segment lost 7 bases and the J segment 2 bases; nucleotides outside the gene matches: 9. The CDR3 spans 17 residues. The CDR3 region is CASTVPGTSGTTDTQYF. For the CDR3, the DNA is TGTGCCAGTACCGTGCCCGGGACTAGCGGGACCACAGATACGCAGTATTTT. Drawing the rest from reference TRBV19 and TRBJ2-3, the complete variable domain is DGGITQSPKYLFRKEGQNVTLSCEQNLNHDAMYWYRQDPGQGLRLIYYSQIVNDFQKGDIAEGYSVSREKKESFPLTVTSAQKNPTAFYLCASTVPGTSGTTDTQYFGPGTRLTVL.

In this sample, this clonotype turned up many times. The rearrangement joins TRBV12-3 or TRBV12-4 to TRBJ2-3; unclear D gene. The V gene lost 5 bases and the J gene lost 6 bases, with 18 bases spanning the gap. The CDR3 spans 15 residues. CDR3 residues: CASSPPGPRFDTQYF. Here the CDR3 DNA reads TGTGCCAGCAGTCCTCCGGGTCCCAGATTTGATACGCAGTATTTT.

This clonotype was observed at least ten times. The V gene is TRBV7-9, the J gene TRBJ2-3; D could derive from TRBD1 or TRBD2 (5 bases each). The V gene lost 5 bases and the J gene lost 8 bases, with 17 bases spanning the gap. Germline CDR1 SEHNR, CDR2 FQNEAQ (reference sequence). CDR3 length: 14 amino acids. The CDR3 DNA reads TGTGCCAGCAGCCCGCCCCGGGACCCCCCTACGCAGTATTTT. Translating it yields CASSPPRDPPTQYF.

The table lists this clonotype with a few counts. The J gene is TRBJ2-7, the V gene TRBV7-7; D is perhaps TRBD1 or TRBD2 (6 bases each). V was pared by 5 bases and J by 2 bases, with 25 bases between. The length of the CDR3 is 18 residues. Germline CDR1 and CDR2: SSHAT and FNYEAQ (reference sequence). CDR3 sequence reads: CASSPTPPGHGGTYEQYF. CDR3 DNA: TGTGCCAGCAGCCCAACTCCTCCCGGACACGGGGGCACCTACGAGCAGTACTTC.

A few counts support this clonotype. The chain joins TRBV11-3 to TRBJ1-1; possibly TRBD1 for D (5 bases). With 4 bases removed from V and 6 bases from J, the gap between germline ends came to 21 bases. CDR1 and CDR2 (germline): SGHNT, YENEEA. The CDR3 has 16 amino acids. The CDR3 DNA sequence: TGTGCCAGCAGCTCCACTGGGGCAGGGATGGGCGCTGAAGCTTTCTTT. It encodes CASSSTGAGMGAEAFF.

The chain carries TRBV20-1 and TRBJ2-3; no definite D call. Deletions cut 6 bases from V and 1 base from J, with 11 bases between. Looked up from germline, CDR1 is DFQATT and CDR2 is SNEGSKA (reference sequence). This CDR3 contains 13 residues. CDR3 in DNA: TGCAGTGCCCGGCCTTGGGGCACAGATACGCAGTATTTT. Protein product: CSARPWGTDTQYF.

This clonotype turned up a few times. The chain has TRBV12-3 or TRBV12-4 and TRBJ1-5, with 9 bases fitting TRBD1. Trimming removed 3 bases from V and 11 bases from J; junction bases left unmatched: 11. This CDR3 comprises 15 residues. The CDR3 DNA reads as TGTGCCAGCAGTTTCTCCGGGACAGGGCGGAGGTCCCAGCATTTT. This sequence encodes CASSFSGTGRRSQHF.